This passage covers 15 T cell receptor beta chains from one sample sequenced in a study of shared clonotypes between healthy human individuals. The method was immunoSEQ multiplex PCR; TCRdb's version includes in-frame clones alone and lacks a portion of them. In the table there are fewer than 2.5 million clones, 90% to 95% of which are singletons. Material for sequencing was naive CD4+ T cells from PBMCs. The subset denotes: CD45RA+ positively selected. The receptor set was obtained from a man between 18 and 35 years old in good health. Some clones in this sample may be carry-over from other donors' samples.

Notes on this clone: Other DNA sequences in this sample translate to the same CDR3. This rearrangement joins TRBV6-5 to TRBJ1-2, with a tentative D call TRBD1 (6 bases). This CDR3 is built from 13 residues. The ends were cut back, 6 bases at V and 1 base at J, with 9 bases in the middle. Germline loops: CDR1 MNHEY, CDR2 SVGAGI. The CDR3 DNA follows: TGTGCCAGCAGCCGACAGGTTAACTATGGCTACACCTTC. The encoded protein is CASSRQVNYGYTF.

In regard to this clone: Other DNA sequences in the same sample also yield this CDR3. The rearrangement joins TRBV6-6 to TRBJ2-2; 7 positions agree with TRBD2. CDR1 and CDR2 from the germline V gene are MNHNY and SVGAGI (reference sequence). This CDR3 is 13 amino acids long. V trimming: 9 bases; J trimming: 8 bases; junction bases outside the gene matches: 9. CDR3 protein: CASTLAGEGELFF. In nucleotides, the CDR3 is TGTGCCAGTACCCTGGCGGGAGAAGGGGAGCTGTTTTTT.

The rearrangement links TRBV6-5 to TRBJ2-7; D is unclear. The length of the CDR3 is 11 residues. Per the germline V gene, CDR1 is MNHEY and CDR2 is SVGAGI. V lost 0 bases to trimming and J lost 10 bases, with 7 bases between them. CDR3 nucleotides: TGTGCCAGCAGTTACTCGAGCCACCAGTACTTC. Its protein is CASSYSSHQYF.

This chain links TRBV28 with TRBJ2-5; weak D call: TRBD2 (5 bases). The CDR3 spans 13 residues. V gave up 5 bases and J gave up 5 bases, with 12 bases separating them. Germline CDR1 MDHEN, CDR2 SYDVKM. Here the CDR3 DNA reads TGTGCCAGCAGTGATCCGGGATGGGAGACCCAGTACTTC. Amino acid sequence: CASSDPGWETQYF.

The chain employs TRBV7-8 and TRBJ2-7; perhaps TRBD2 as D (5 bases). Trimming pared 0 bases from V and 2 bases from J, leaving 11 bases between. Germline lookup yields CDR1 SGHVS and CDR2 FQNEAQ. The CDR3 runs to 15 residues. The CDR3 loop is CASSLARAGTYEQYF. CDR3 bases: TGTGCCAGCAGCTTAGCGCGGGCCGGAACCTACGAGCAGTACTTC.

The rearrangement uses TRBV6-6 and TRBJ2-1; 8 bases are shared with TRBD1. CDR3 length: 12 residues. The trim removed 5 bases at V and 6 bases at J, leaving 0 bases unmatched. Germline CDR1 and CDR2: MNHNY and SVGAGI (reference sequence). This chain's CDR3 is CASSGTGNEQFF. The CDR3, as DNA: TGTGCCAGCAGTGGGACAGGCAATGAGCAGTTCTTC.

This chain joins TRBV28 and TRBJ1-2; D is possibly TRBD1 (6 bases). The CDR3 has 10 amino acids. The germline gives CDR1 MDHEN, CDR2 SYDVKM. Trimming removed 8 bases from V and 7 bases from J, with 8 bases in between. The CDR3 bases are TGTGCCAGCGGACAGATTGGCTACACCTTC. Translated, it gives CASGQIGYTF.

In the case of this clone: Other nucleotide sequences in the sample specify the same CDR3. The V call is TRBV28, the J call TRBJ2-7; 8 nucleotides line up with TRBD1. The trim removed 5 bases at V and 5 bases at J, leaving 11 bases unmatched. Germline CDR1 reads MDHEN; CDR2 reads SYDVKM. The CDR3 is made up of 15 amino acids. The CDR3 loop is CASSLRQGARNEQYF. The CDR3 DNA follows: TGTGCCAGCAGTCTTAGGCAGGGGGCTCGGAACGAGCAGTACTTC.

The genes are TRBV6-6 and TRBJ1-5; TRBD1 is a possible D gene (6 bases). Trimming removed 2 bases from V and 7 bases from J, with 15 bases in between. The CDR3 has 15 residues. Germline V gene lookup returns CDR1 MNHNY and CDR2 SVGAGI (reference sequence). Written as DNA, the CDR3 is TGTGCCAGCAGTTACACCGGGACATCATGGCAGCCCCAGCATTTT. Its translation: CASSYTGTSWQPQHF.

The chain employs TRBV7-2 and TRBJ2-3; D call uncertain. The V gene's germline CDR1 is SGHTA and CDR2 FQGNSA. The CDR3 is 15 residues long. The V gene lost 1 base and the J gene lost 2 bases, with 10 bases spanning the gap. The CDR3 reads CASSLVQDHTDTQYF. The CDR3 DNA sequence: TGTGCCAGCAGCTTAGTCCAGGATCACACAGATACGCAGTATTTT.

The count of this clone is one. The genes are TRBV10-2 and TRBJ2-1, with TRBD2 identical over 7 bases. The CDR3 consists of 15 residues. Germline loops: CDR1 WSHSY, CDR2 SAAADI. V was pared by 3 bases and J by 4 bases, with 6 bases of the junction left unmatched. The CDR3 DNA reads as TGCGCCAGCAGTGACCGGGAGGTGGGTTACAATGAGCAGTTCTTC. Its translation: CASSDREVGYNEQFF.

V is TRBV5-1 and J is TRBJ1-5; tentative D call: TRBD1 (5 bases). The CDR3 consists of 14 residues. The V end lost 6 bases, the J end lost 7 bases, and 17 bases lay between the germline ends. Germline assignment: CDR1 SGHRS and CDR2 YFSETQ. CDR3 sequence (DNA): TGCGCCAGCACCTTAGACGGGGGTGGACAGCCCCAGCATTTT. It codes for CASTLDGGGQPQHF.

Concerning this clone itself: The same CDR3 can be traced to other DNA sequences in this sample. The V call is TRBV7-9, the J call TRBJ2-7; D ambiguous. CDR1 and CDR2 from the germline V gene are SEHNR and FQNEAQ (reference sequence). The CDR3 covers 13 residues. Trimming cost V 1 base and J 4 bases, with 8 bases left between them. The CDR3 sequence: CASSLGVAYEQYF. CDR3 sequence (DNA): TGTGCCAGCAGCTTAGGAGTAGCTTACGAGCAGTACTTC. The full variable domain, completed using reference TRBV7-9 and TRBJ2-7, is DTGVSQNPRHKITKRGQNVTFRCDPISEHNRLYWYRQTLGQGPEFLTYFQNEAQLEKSRLLSDRFSAERPKGSFSTLEIQRTEQGDSAMYLCASSLGVAYEQYFGPGTRLTVT.

The chain recombines TRBV5-6 with TRBJ2-1; TRBD2 matches 13 bases. V shed 1 base and J 10 bases; nucleotides not matched to a gene: 8. Germline CDR1 SGHDT, CDR2 YYEEEE. The CDR3 is made up of 16 amino acids. The CDR3 nucleotides are TGTGCCAGCAGCTTGTACCCGGGACTAGCGGGACCCGAGCAGTTCTTC. It encodes CASSLYPGLAGPEQFF.

Details on this clone: Other DNA sequences in the same sample also yield this CDR3. This chain connects TRBV7-2 to TRBJ2-3; no definite D call. This CDR3 has 14 amino acids. Germline V gives CDR1 SGHTA, CDR2 FQGNSA. V dropped 1 base and J dropped 5 bases, with 10 bases sitting between them. CDR3 sequence: CASSLELLGDTQYF. CDR3 in DNA: TGTGCCAGCAGCTTAGAACTACTCGGAGATACGCAGTATTTT.